The sequence of this TCR beta chain was determined in a study of blood T cell repertoires in COVID-19. Looking at the study overall: Some COVID-19 samples were acute and others convalescent; all came from the United States, Italy and Spain. PBMCs, B-cell-depleted T cells, or T cells were the source of the cDNA or gDNA that made up the material.

Authors' methods: Using reference gene primer amplification, nucleated cell counts were estimated. Measured with immunoSEQ multiplex PCR; TCRdb has only the in-frame clones, and not every one. V and J calls and clone size come straight from that table; D and trimming were deduced from the DNA. This sample has roughly 80,000 clones, with around 80% found just once. In its sample, this clone was seen once. The V and J ends lost 0 bases and 4 bases, in that order; junction bases with no gene match: 12. CDR1 is PRHDT and CDR2 is FYEKMQ in the germline V gene (reference sequence). This CDR3 region has 18 residues.

Sequencing was carried out using peripheral blood. V gene TRBV13 combines with J gene TRBJ1-2; 9 bases agree with TRBD1. This clonotype originated in a woman between 55 and 75 years old with acute or convalescent COVID-19. This chain's CDR3 is CASSLGPGTGNAVYGYTF. In DNA form, the CDR3 reads TGTGCCAGCAGCTTAGGTCCCGGGACAGGGAATGCTGTCTATGGCTACACCTTC.